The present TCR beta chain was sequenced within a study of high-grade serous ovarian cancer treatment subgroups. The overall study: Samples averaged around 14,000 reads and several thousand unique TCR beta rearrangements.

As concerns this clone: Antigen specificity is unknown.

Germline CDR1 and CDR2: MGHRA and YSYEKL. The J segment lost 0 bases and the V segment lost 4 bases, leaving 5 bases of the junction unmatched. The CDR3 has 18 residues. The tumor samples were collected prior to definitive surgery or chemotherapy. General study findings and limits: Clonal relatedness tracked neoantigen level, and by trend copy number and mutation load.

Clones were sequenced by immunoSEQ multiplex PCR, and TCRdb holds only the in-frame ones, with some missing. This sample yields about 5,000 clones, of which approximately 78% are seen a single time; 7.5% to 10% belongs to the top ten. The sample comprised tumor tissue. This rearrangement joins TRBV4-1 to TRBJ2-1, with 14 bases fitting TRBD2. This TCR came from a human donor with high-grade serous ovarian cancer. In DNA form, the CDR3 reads TGCGCCAGCAGCCCAGGGACTAGCGGGAGCCACTCCTACAATGAGCAGTTCTTC. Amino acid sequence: CASSPGTSGSHSYNEQFF.